This T cell receptor (beta chain) stems from a study of cytomegalovirus exposure and HLA in healthy donors. As for this clone: What it recognizes is unknown. This same CDR3 is encoded by further DNA sequences in the sample.

Study-wide results and limits: A prior analysis recorded that most TCR beta V segments were productive about 87% or about 30% of the time. Cytomegalovirus-associated status was assigned to about 180 TCR beta chains.

The germline V gene has CDR1 SEHNR and CDR2 FQNEAQ (reference sequence). V lost 3 bases and J lost 3, with 9 bases in between. The CDR3 extends over 14 amino acids. The PCR ran on 60 Vbeta and 13 Jbeta primers. TCRdb's copy holds only in-frame clones and misses some; the assay was immunoSEQ multiplex PCR. The table shows roughly 240,000 clones, with around 80% occurring only once. The chain employs TRBV7-9 and TRBJ1-5, with D hard to call. The clonotype comes from a woman between 40 and 55 years old in good health and CMV-seropositive. The material sequenced was PBMCs. CDR3 sequence (DNA): TGTGCCAGCAGCTTGGGCCAAGTCAATCAGCCCCAGCATTTT. This sequence encodes CASSLGQVNQPQHF.